The TCR beta chain under discussion was sequenced for a study of blood T cell repertoires in COVID-19. Study as a whole: Samples of COVID-19 (acute and convalescent) were obtained from the United States, Italy and Spain. T cells, B-cell-depleted T cells, or PBMCs supplied cDNA or gDNA.

As processed by the authors: Amplification of reference gene primers was used by the study to estimate nucleated cell counts. Data came from immunoSEQ multiplex PCR; TCRdb stores just in-frame clones and leaves some out. V and J calls plus clone size are reproduced from that table; the DNA served to infer D and trimming. The data show around 25,000 clones, with 80% to 90% seen just once and about 20% held by the top ten. This clone showed up just once. The CDR3 sequence is 16 residues long. V gave up 7 bases and J gave up 6 bases; unmatched junction bases: 18. Germline V lookup: CDR1 LNHDA, CDR2 SQIVND (reference sequence).

The receptor's source is a man between 65 and 85 years old in a cohort sampled during active COVID-19. The V gene is TRBV19, the J gene TRBJ2-7; 7 nucleotides agree with TRBD1. The material sequenced was peripheral blood. The CDR3 is CASTPSSRDRGGEQYF. The CDR3 DNA is TGTGCCAGTACCCCAAGCTCCCGGGACAGAGGGGGCGAGCAGTACTTC.